This T cell receptor beta chain was recovered during a study of beta chain features in type 1 diabetes. Between the trimmed V and J ends, which lost 1 base and 8 bases, there was a span of 14 bases. This CDR3 is built from 14 residues. In germline, CDR1 is KGHSH, CDR2 LQKENI. Expressed TCRB transcripts were sequenced, since all the RNA that had been isolated was reverse transcribed. The assay was immunoSEQ multiplex PCR, and TCRdb's table has in-frame clones only and misses some. The table shows 900,000 or so clones, with 17% occurring only once. A CD45RO/CCR7/CD25/CD127/CD95/CD27 panel sorted naive, central memory, regulatory and stem cell-like memory CD4+ cells.

This sequence joins TRBV18 and TRBJ1-1; D is undetermined. This TCR was recovered from a woman aged 18-30 years in good health. The sequenced sample was naive CD4+ T cells from blood. The CDR3 protein is CASSPRGELREAFF. The CDR3 DNA reads as TGTGCCAGCTCACCACGGGGAGAACTACGAGAAGCTTTCTTT.